The TCR beta chain under discussion was sequenced for a study of blood T cell repertoires in COVID-19. Overall study: Material from acute and convalescent COVID-19 was sourced from the United States, Italy and Spain.

CDR3 length equals 16 residues. The V end lost 1 base, the J end lost 0 bases, and 13 bases lay between the germline ends. CDR1 is SGHDT and CDR2 is YYEEEE in the germline V gene. Clones were read by immunoSEQ multiplex PCR, and TCRdb kept only the in-frame ones, dropping some. This table holds approximately 180,000 clones, under 90% found once. Sequencing used peripheral blood. This receptor was taken from a person aged 70 to 85 with COVID-19, enrolled during active disease. V is TRBV5-6 and J is TRBJ1-1; D is possibly TRBD1 (5 bases). CDR3: CASSLRQGGMNTEAFF. The CDR3, as DNA: TGTGCCAGCAGCTTGAGGCAGGGAGGGATGAACACTGAAGCTTTCTTT.